The following is a T cell receptor beta chain sequence with its context. In making TCR cDNA, 5'RACE template switching added a universal primer site and UMIs to it. TCRdb itself ran the 5' RACE reads through MiXCR, one entry per CDR3 protein. Seen here are a few hundred thousand distinct CDR3 sequences, 6.9% observed once, and the top ten hold approximately 0.85%. This sample was taken from a study of T cells after yellow fever vaccination. Turning to the study itself: With SMART-Seq v4 Ultra Low Input, the fractions containing low cell numbers were prepared.

CDR3 length: 15 amino acids. CDR1 and CDR2 from the germline V gene are SGHTA and FQGNSA. Trimming removed 5 bases from V and 5 bases from J, with 19 bases in between. The receptor was derived from a man aged 25 to 40 who received the YFV17D yellow fever vaccine. This rearrangement joins TRBV7-2 to TRBJ2-7; weak D call: TRBD2 (5 bases). Here the sequenced sample was CD4+ T cells sorted from PBMCs, taken 15 days after the yellow fever booster vaccination. DNA for the CDR3: TGTGCCAGCAGCCCCCGGGGTGGCGCCGGGGACGAGCAGTACTTC. Its protein is CASSPRGGAGDEQYF.